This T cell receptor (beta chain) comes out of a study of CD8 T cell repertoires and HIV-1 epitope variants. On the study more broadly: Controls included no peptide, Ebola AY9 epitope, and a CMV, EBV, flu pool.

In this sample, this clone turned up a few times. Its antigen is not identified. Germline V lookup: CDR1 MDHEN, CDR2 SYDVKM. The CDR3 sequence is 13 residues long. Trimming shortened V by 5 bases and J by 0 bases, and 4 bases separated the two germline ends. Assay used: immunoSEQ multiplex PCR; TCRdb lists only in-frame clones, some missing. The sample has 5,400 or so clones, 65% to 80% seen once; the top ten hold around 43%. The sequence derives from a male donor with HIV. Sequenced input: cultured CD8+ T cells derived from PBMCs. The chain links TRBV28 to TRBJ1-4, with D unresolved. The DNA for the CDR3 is TGTGCCAGCAGTCCTGCAACTAATGAAAAACTGTTTTTT. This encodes CASSPATNEKLFF.